These 29 T cell receptor beta chains share one sample of origin, sequenced in a study of siplizumab effects on memory and regulatory T cells (dated by TCRdb to between 2019 and 2020). Libraries were made using the immunoSEQ multiplex PCR assay. Imported from immuneACCESS, the table was reduced by TCRdb to in-frame sequences with V and J called. These copies leave out some clones; in studies compared against another copy, an unresolved V gene accounts for under half, and the cause of the remainder is not known. In this sample the table shows about 100,000 clones, 90% to 95% of which occur a single time. The ten biggest clones cover around 1.4% of the sample. Sequenced input: non-Treg CD4+ T cells sorted from blood. In light of the paper, this sample's cell subset or site label describes: FACS-sorted unstimulated CD4+ non-regulatory T cells. These receptors were obtained from a human donor in good health.

The chain recombines TRBV7-3 with TRBJ2-2; a weak D match, TRBD2 (6 bases). The germline V gene has CDR1 SGHTA and CDR2 FQGTGA. The length of the CDR3 is 14 residues. V lost 2 bases and J 5 bases, leaving 9 bases between the germline ends. The CDR3 nucleotides read TGTGCCAGCAGCTTAGCGGGGCCTACCGGGGAGCTGTTTTTT. Protein: CASSLAGPTGELFF.

The rearrangement links TRBV19 to TRBJ1-1; D is perhaps TRBD1 (5 bases). CDR3 length: 17 residues. The V end was cut by 6 bases, the J end by 5 bases, with 25 bases between. From germline, CDR1 is LNHDA and CDR2 SQIVND (reference sequence). CDR3 sequence reads: CASRWGSRVSYATEAFF. In DNA form, the CDR3 reads TGTGCCAGTAGATGGGGGTCCCGAGTTTCTTATGCGACTGAAGCTTTCTTT.

The chain joins TRBV6-5 to TRBJ2-5, with D perhaps TRBD1 or TRBD2 (5 bases each). V shed 6 bases and J shed 3 bases, with 17 bases lying between them. The CDR3 runs 15 residues. CDR1 is MNHEY and CDR2 is SVGAGI in the germline V gene. The CDR3 protein is CASRRTLWTKETQYF. The DNA of the CDR3 is TGTGCCAGCAGACGGACTCTTTGGACAAAAGAGACCCAGTACTTC.

This rearrangement joins TRBV7-2 to TRBJ2-5; D gene ambiguous. Trimming took off 2 bases at V and 5 bases at J, with 15 bases between the two ends. This CDR3 has 15 residues. Germline loops: CDR1 SGHTA, CDR2 FQGNSA. CDR3: CASSLLGLQVETQYF. The CDR3 DNA is TGTGCCAGCAGCTTACTAGGCCTGCAGGTCGAGACCCAGTACTTC.

The rearrangement uses TRBV6-5 and TRBJ2-2, with D perhaps assigned TRBD1 or TRBD2 (5 bases each). The CDR3 has 14 residues. V lost 2 bases, J lost 6 bases, and 10 bases lay in between. Germline V gene lookup returns CDR1 MNHEY and CDR2 SVGAGI. Here the CDR3 reads CASSYVGDPGELFF. Here the CDR3 DNA reads TGTGCCAGCAGTTACGTCGGGGACCCCGGGGAGCTGTTTTTT.

This clone was seen once. An end of the junction does not agree with germline; a read error may underlie this. The V call is TRBV10-1, the J call TRBJ2-3; 7 bases are a match to TRBD1. The CDR3 has 15 residues. In germline, CDR1 is WNHNN, CDR2 SYGVQD (reference sequence). The chain's CDR3 is CASPGGQPATDMQYF. CDR3 bases: TGCGCCAGCCCAGGGGGACAGCCTGCTACAGATATGCAGTATTTT.

The chain has TRBV6-4 and TRBJ2-2; weak D call: TRBD1 (5 bases). V lost 3 bases and J lost 7, with 18 bases in between. From germline, CDR1 is MRHNA and CDR2 SNTAGT. This CDR3 is built from 16 residues. The CDR3 sequence is CASSEWGLRHRGELFF. In DNA form, the CDR3 reads TGTGCCAGCAGTGAATGGGGCCTGCGGCACCGCGGGGAGCTGTTTTTT.

The genes are TRBV11-2 and TRBJ2-7; a possible D gene is TRBD1 (5 bases). The V gene lost 4 bases and the J gene lost 3 bases, with 10 bases spanning the gap. The CDR3 has 13 amino acids. Germline V gene lookup returns CDR1 SGHAT and CDR2 FQNNGV. CDR3 protein: CASSSLRVYEQYF. The DNA for the CDR3 is TGTGCCAGCAGCTCCCTCAGGGTCTACGAGCAGTACTTC.

The chain employs TRBV18 and TRBJ2-2; a weak D match, TRBD2 (6 bases). Germline CDR1 reads KGHSH; CDR2 reads LQKENI. The length of the CDR3 is 15 residues. Trimming took 3 bases from V and 1 from J, leaving 9 bases between them. CDR3 sequence (DNA): TGTGCCAGCTCACCTTGGAGGGAGAACACCGGGGAGCTGTTTTTT. This sequence encodes CASSPWRENTGELFF.

The chain uses TRBV5-8 and TRBJ2-7; D is perhaps TRBD1 (5 bases). This CDR3 has 15 residues. Trimming stripped 2 bases from V and 3 bases from J, with 15 bases between. The germline V gene encodes CDR1 SGHTS and CDR2 YDEGEE. The CDR3 DNA sequence: TGTGCCAGCAGCTTCCAGGGTGGGTATCTCTACGAGCAGTACTTC. This codes for CASSFQGGYLYEQYF. Filled out from reference TRBV5-8 and TRBJ2-7, the complete variable domain reads EAGVTQSPTHLIKTRGQQATLRCSPISGHTSVYWYQQALGLGLQFLLWYDEGEERNRGNFPPRFSGRQFPNYSSELNVNALELEDSALYLCASSFQGGYLYEQYFGPGTRLTVT.

The chain carries TRBV2 and TRBJ1-2, with 7 bases fitting TRBD1. CDR1 and CDR2 from the germline V gene are SNHLY and FYNNEI. V trimming: 4 bases; J trimming: 5 bases; junction bases outside the gene matches: 10. The CDR3 runs to 15 residues. The DNA of the CDR3 is TGTGCCAGCAGTGGGTTTCAGGGGGAGCGGTATGGCTACACCTTC. Translation gives CASSGFQGERYGYTF.

J is TRBJ2-5 and V is TRBV4-2, with no clear D. Per the germline V gene, CDR1 is LGHNA and CDR2 is YNFKEQ. The CDR3 has 17 amino acids. Trimming shortened V by 4 bases and J by 2 bases, and 20 bases separated the two germline ends. CDR3 amino acids: CASSRRSEARRQETQYF. CDR3 DNA: TGTGCCAGCAGCCGGAGATCCGAGGCTAGACGGCAAGAGACCCAGTACTTC.

The V call is TRBV28, the J call TRBJ2-7; D remains ambiguous. The V gene's germline CDR1 is MDHEN and CDR2 SYDVKM. Trimming shortened V by 8 bases and J by 8 bases, and 16 bases separated the two germline ends. CDR3 length: 12 amino acids. CDR3 nucleotide sequence: TGTGCCAGCGCCGGGCGCGCAGTTCAGCAGTACTTC. It encodes CASAGRAVQQYF.

On this clone itself: Given the absence of the conserved phenylalanine or tryptophan at the CDR3 end, a read error is likely. V is TRBV4-1 and J is TRBJ2-7; 9 bases align to TRBD2. This CDR3 is 18 amino acids long. Germline V CDR1 and CDR2: MGHRA, YSYEKL. J was trimmed by 1 base and V by 5 bases; bases with no gene match: 15. Here the CDR3 DNA reads TGCGCCAGCAGCGAGCCAGGAACTAGCGGGTTCTCGTCCTACGAGCAGTACCTC. The encoded protein is CASSEPGTSGFSSYEQYL.

This chain links TRBV19 with TRBJ2-5; D gene uncertain. Germline CDR1 reads LNHDA; CDR2 reads SQIVND (reference sequence). V was cut by 2 bases and J by 2 bases, with 9 bases left in between. The CDR3 sequence is 14 residues long. CDR3 in amino acids: CASSIIGLQETQYF. The CDR3 DNA reads TGTGCCAGTAGTATAATCGGATTACAAGAGACCCAGTACTTC.

The chain carries TRBV6-6 and TRBJ1-5, with D unresolved. Trimming cost V 2 bases and J 3 bases, with 8 bases left between them. Germline lookup yields CDR1 MNHNY and CDR2 SVGAGI (reference sequence). The CDR3 has 14 amino acids. The CDR3 here is CASSYLPDNQPQHF. CDR3 in DNA: TGTGCCAGCAGTTACCTTCCAGACAATCAGCCCCAGCATTTT.

The genes are TRBV7-2 and TRBJ2-5; 14 positions agree with TRBD2. The V gene end was trimmed by 6 bases and the J gene end by 4 bases; junction bases not matched to a gene: 4. CDR1 is SGHTA and CDR2 is FQGNSA in the germline V gene. The CDR3 extends over 15 amino acids. This CDR3 reads CASRPGLAGGETQYF. In DNA form, the CDR3 reads TGTGCCAGCAGGCCTGGACTAGCGGGAGGAGAGACCCAGTACTTC. Combining the CDR3 with reference TRBV7-2 and TRBJ2-5 gives the whole variable domain GAGVSQSPSNKVTEKGKDVELRCDPISGHTALYWYRQSLGQGLEFLIYFQGNSAPDKSGLPSDRFSAERTGGSVSTLTIQRTQQEDSAVYLCASRPGLAGGETQYFGPGTRLLVL.

This chain links TRBV4-1 with TRBJ2-5; 8 nucleotides agree with TRBD2. The CDR3 runs 17 residues. CDR1 MGHRA and CDR2 YSYEKL come from the germline V gene. Trimming took 1 base from V and 0 from J; bases not matched to a gene: 7. CDR3 nucleotide sequence: TGCGCCAGCAGCCAAGCCTCGGCTAGCGGGTACCAAGAGACCCAGTACTTC. Amino acids: CASSQASASGYQETQYF.

This clone showed up just once. The chain couples TRBV7-9 to TRBJ2-5; D remains unclear. The germline V gene encodes CDR1 SEHNR and CDR2 FQNEAQ (reference sequence). The V end lost 5 bases, the J end lost 2 bases, and 6 bases lay between the germline ends. This CDR3 comprises 12 residues. CDR3 loop: CASSPIQETQYF. CDR3 coding DNA: TGTGCCAGCAGCCCGATACAAGAGACCCAGTACTTC.

The chain uses TRBV28 and TRBJ2-7; D is possibly TRBD2 (6 bases). The CDR3 covers 12 residues. Per the germline V gene, CDR1 is MDHEN and CDR2 is SYDVKM. The V and J ends lost 7 bases and 12 bases respectively, with 19 bases between them. In nucleotides, the CDR3 is TGTGCCAGCACCTCGACTAGTACGGGTGCGTACTTC. It codes for CASTSTSTGAYF. Full variable domain (outside the CDR3, taken from reference TRBV28 and TRBJ2-7): DVKVTQSSRYLVKRTGEKVFLECVQDMDHENMFWYRQDPGLGLRLIYFSYDVKMKEKGDIPEGYSVSREKKERFSLILESASTNQTSMYLCASTSTSTGAYFGPGTRLTVT.

The chain has TRBV18 and TRBJ2-7, with D tentatively TRBD1 (5 bases). This CDR3 region has 14 residues. Trimming shortened V by 2 bases and J by 2 bases, and 10 bases separated the two germline ends. From germline, CDR1 is KGHSH and CDR2 LQKENI. CDR3 protein: CASSPTGPPYEQYF. The DNA of the CDR3 is TGTGCCAGCTCACCAACAGGTCCCCCCTACGAGCAGTACTTC.

The rearrangement links TRBV5-1 to TRBJ2-7, with 10 bases identical to TRBD1. This CDR3 region has 19 residues. J lost 1 base, V lost 3 bases, and 16 bases had no gene match. Per germline, CDR1 SGHRS and CDR2 YFSETQ. The CDR3 region has the DNA TGCGCCAGCAGCTACCAACGAGTAAAGGGACAGGGGCGTTCCTACGAGCAGTACTTC. Protein product: CASSYQRVKGQGRSYEQYF.

A single count supports this clone. V gene TRBV30 combines with J gene TRBJ1-4; possibly TRBD1 for D (6 bases). The CDR3 totals 16 residues. V gave up 1 base and J gave up 4 bases, with 16 bases separating them. Germline CDR1 is GTSNPN and CDR2 is SVGIG (reference sequence). The CDR3 DNA follows: TGTGCCTGGAGTGCACCATCTTGGACAGTTAATGAAAAACTGTTTTTT. Its protein product is CAWSAPSWTVNEKLFF. Full variable domain (remainder filled in from reference TRBV30 and TRBJ1-4): SQTIHQWPATLVQPVGSPLSLECTVEGTSNPNLYWYRQAAGRGLQLLFYSVGIGQISSEVPQNLSASRPQDRQFILSSKKLLLSDSGFYLCAWSAPSWTVNEKLFFGSGTQLSVL.

This chain uses TRBV19 with TRBJ2-7; D ambiguous. The CDR3 has 14 residues. CDR1 is LNHDA, CDR2 SQIVND, per germline (reference sequence). With 5 bases removed from V and 2 bases from J, the gap between germline ends came to 13 bases. CDR3 region: CASSFGWPPYEQYF. The CDR3 nucleotides read TGTGCCAGTAGTTTTGGGTGGCCACCCTACGAGCAGTACTTC.

This chain uses TRBV28 with TRBJ2-7; a weak D match, TRBD2 (6 bases). V was clipped by 3 bases and J by 0 bases, with 6 bases between them. This CDR3 comprises 13 residues. Looked up from germline, CDR1 is MDHEN and CDR2 is SYDVKM. CDR3 amino acids: CASSFSGSYEQYF. CDR3 nucleotide sequence: TGTGCCAGCAGTTTTAGCGGCTCCTACGAGCAGTACTTC.

V usage is TRBV4-2 and J usage is TRBJ2-3; 12 bases line up with TRBD2. The V gene's germline CDR1 is LGHNA and CDR2 YNFKEQ. J gave up 2 bases and V 8 bases, and 8 bases lay outside the gene matches. This CDR3 has 16 amino acids. The CDR3 loop reads CASGPLAGGSTDTQYF. CDR3 bases: TGTGCCAGCGGACCTCTAGCGGGGGGGTCCACAGATACGCAGTATTTT.

This clone appeared once. The chain links TRBV27 to TRBJ2-5; D is uncertain. Trimming cost V 6 bases and J 5 bases, with 7 bases left between them. The CDR3 spans 11 residues. Germline CDR1 reads MNHEY; CDR2 reads SMNVEV (reference sequence). CDR3 sequence (DNA): TGTGCCAGCAGCTCTAGGGAGACCCAGTACTTC. This encodes CASSSRETQYF.

The chain carries TRBV27 and TRBJ1-1, with D hard to call. This CDR3 contains 15 residues. Germline assignment: CDR1 MNHEY and CDR2 SMNVEV (reference sequence). Trimming shortened V by 5 bases and J by 6 bases, and 19 bases separated the two germline ends. The CDR3 loop is CASSRAVFQWAEAFF. For the CDR3, the DNA is TGTGCCAGCAGTCGGGCCGTTTTTCAGTGGGCTGAAGCTTTCTTT.

This chain uses TRBV27 with TRBJ1-6; D unresolved. V was cut by 1 base and J by 7 bases, with 8 bases left in between. CDR3 length: 14 amino acids. Germline values: CDR1 MNHEY, CDR2 SMNVEV (reference sequence). The CDR3, as DNA: TGTGCCAGCAGTTTATTGAGGGAAAATTCACCCCTCCACTTT. This translates into CASSLLRENSPLHF.